This TCR beta chain was sequenced in a study of T cell responses to AZD1222 COVID-19 vaccine. The overall study: The analysis combined second doses at about 4 or about 12 weeks. Findings and limits, study-wide: Baseline seropositivity characterized only a handful of AZD1222 recipients. Variant regions that are unmutated are reportedly the target of nearly half of spike-specific TCRs. Females made up more of the donors, who were largely white British, and clonal diversity may have come out too low.

Profiling relied on immunoSEQ multiplex PCR, and the TCRdb table lists in-frame clones only, not all of them. The sample has roughly 170,000 clones; about 91% are singletons. As for this clone: What it binds is not known.

The CDR3 is 16 amino acids. CDR1 is SGHRS and CDR2 is YFSETQ in the germline V gene. V was cut by 4 bases and J by 7 bases, with 20 bases left in between. This specimen was peripheral blood, taken on day 0 of AZD1222 vaccination. The receptor was derived from an adult in good health. V is TRBV5-1 and J is TRBJ2-2; a possible D gene is TRBD2 (7 bases). The CDR3 coding sequence is TGCGCCAGCAGCCCCGGGCCGGGGGGCGGAGGCGGGGAGCTGTTTTTT. Amino acid sequence: CASSPGPGGGGGELFF.